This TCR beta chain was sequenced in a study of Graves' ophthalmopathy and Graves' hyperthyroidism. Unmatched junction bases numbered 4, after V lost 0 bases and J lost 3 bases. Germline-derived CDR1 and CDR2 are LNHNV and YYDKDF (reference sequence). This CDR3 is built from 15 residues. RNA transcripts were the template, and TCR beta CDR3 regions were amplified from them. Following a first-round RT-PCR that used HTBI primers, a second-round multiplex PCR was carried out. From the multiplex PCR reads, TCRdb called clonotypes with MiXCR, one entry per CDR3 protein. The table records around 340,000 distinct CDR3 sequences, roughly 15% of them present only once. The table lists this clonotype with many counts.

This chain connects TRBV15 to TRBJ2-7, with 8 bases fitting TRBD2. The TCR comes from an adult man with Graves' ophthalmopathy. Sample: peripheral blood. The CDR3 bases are TGTGCCACCAGCAGAGACGGGGGGGCCTTCTACGAGCAGTACTTC. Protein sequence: CATSRDGGAFYEQYF.